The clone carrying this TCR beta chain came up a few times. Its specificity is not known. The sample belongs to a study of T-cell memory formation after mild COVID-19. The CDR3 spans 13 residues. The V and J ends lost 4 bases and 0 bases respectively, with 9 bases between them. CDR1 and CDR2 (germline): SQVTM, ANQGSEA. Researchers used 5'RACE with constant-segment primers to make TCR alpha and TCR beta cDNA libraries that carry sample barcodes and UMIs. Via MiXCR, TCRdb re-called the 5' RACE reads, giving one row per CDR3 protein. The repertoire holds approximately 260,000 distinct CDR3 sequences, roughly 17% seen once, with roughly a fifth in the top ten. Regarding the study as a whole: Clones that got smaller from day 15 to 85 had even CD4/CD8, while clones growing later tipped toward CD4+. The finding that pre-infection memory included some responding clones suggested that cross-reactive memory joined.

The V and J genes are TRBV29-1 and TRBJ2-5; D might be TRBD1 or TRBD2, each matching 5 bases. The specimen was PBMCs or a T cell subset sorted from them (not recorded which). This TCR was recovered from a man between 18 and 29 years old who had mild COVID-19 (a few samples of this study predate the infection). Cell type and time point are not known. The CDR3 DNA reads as TGCAGCGTTGGTGGGACGGACCAAGAGACCCAGTACTTC. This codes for CSVGGTDQETQYF.